This passage covers 16 T cell receptor beta chains from one sample sequenced in a study of blood T cell repertoires in COVID-19. Sequenced by immunoSEQ multiplex PCR; TCRdb stores in-frame clones only, minus some. Among around 200,000 clones listed, around nine tenths were seen once. The sequenced material came from peripheral blood. All receptors come from a man aged 25 to 40 with acute or convalescent COVID-19.

The chain uses TRBV5-1 and TRBJ1-2, with TRBD1 matching over 9 bases. Looked up from germline, CDR1 is SGHRS and CDR2 is YFSETQ. This CDR3 is built from 13 residues. The J segment lost 6 bases and the V segment lost 3 bases, leaving 3 bases of the junction unmatched. CDR3 nucleotide sequence: TGCGCCAGCAGCTGGAGGACAGGGGATGGCTACACCTTC. Its protein product is CASSWRTGDGYTF.

This chain connects TRBV3-1 (or the pseudogene TRBV3-2) to TRBJ2-1; 7 bases are a match to TRBD2. This CDR3 has 13 amino acids. Looked up from germline, CDR1 is LGHDT and CDR2 is YNNKEL (reference sequence). The V and J ends lost 7 bases and 5 bases, in that order; junction bases with no gene match: 5. This CDR3 reads CASIRAGDNEQFF. The DNA of the CDR3 is TGTGCCAGCATCCGGGCGGGGGACAATGAGCAGTTCTTC.

V usage is TRBV28 and J usage is TRBJ1-2; D may be TRBD1 (6 bases). Germline V gene lookup returns CDR1 MDHEN and CDR2 SYDVKM. This CDR3 comprises 14 residues. Trimming took 4 bases from V and 10 from J, leaving 19 bases between them. The CDR3 DNA sequence: TGTGCCAGCAGTTCCCCTTCCCTTCGACAGGACTACACCTTC. The encoded protein is CASSSPSLRQDYTF.

As concerns this clone: This specimen includes other DNA sequences encoding the same CDR3. J is TRBJ2-5 and V is TRBV18; D remains ambiguous. The length of the CDR3 is 13 residues. V lost 1 base, J lost 2 bases, and 5 bases lay in between. Per germline, CDR1 KGHSH and CDR2 LQKENI. This CDR3 reads CASSPRQQETQYF. In nucleotides, the CDR3 is TGTGCCAGCTCACCACGTCAGCAAGAGACCCAGTACTTC. Supplemented by reference TRBV18 and TRBJ2-5, the full variable domain reads NAGVMQNPRHLVRRRGQEARLRCSPMKGHSHVYWYRQLPEEGLKFMVYLQKENIIDESGMPKERFSAEFPKEGPSILRIQQVVRGDSAAYFCASSPRQQETQYFGPGTRLLVL.

The chain links TRBV14 to TRBJ1-4; weak D call: TRBD1 (5 bases). The CDR3 loop spans 12 amino acids. The germline V gene has CDR1 SGHDN and CDR2 FVKESK. V lost 1 base, J lost 10 bases, and 7 bases lay in between. CDR3 nucleotide sequence: TGTGCCAGCAGCCAAGGAAGGGGAAAACTGTTTTTT. Translating gives CASSQGRGKLFF.

The V and J genes are TRBV6-1 and TRBJ2-7; TRBD2 is a possible D gene (5 bases). The germline V gene has CDR1 MNHNS and CDR2 SASEGT. V lost 1 base to trimming and J lost 7 bases, with 11 bases between them. This CDR3 region has 13 residues. The CDR3 DNA sequence: TGTGCCAGCAGTGAAGACGGCCGAGGGGAGCAGTACTTC. Translation gives CASSEDGRGEQYF.

This chain uses TRBV18 with TRBJ1-5; 11 bases match TRBD1. Trimming at V came to 4 bases and at J to 6 bases, leaving 8 bases not matched to a gene. This CDR3 spans 16 amino acids. Germline CDR1 and CDR2: KGHSH and LQKENI. CDR3 nucleotide sequence: TGTGCCAGCTCACTATCTGGACAGGGGGCCTTTCAGCCCCAGCATTTT. Encoded protein: CASSLSGQGAFQPQHF.

V gene TRBV11-3 combines with J gene TRBJ2-3; 11 nucleotides agree with TRBD2. CDR3 length: 15 residues. Germline V lookup: CDR1 SGHNT, CDR2 YENEEA. V gave up 5 bases and J gave up 5 bases; unmatched junction bases: 6. CDR3 region: CASSRSGGALDTQYF. CDR3 coding DNA: TGTGCCAGCAGCCGTAGCGGGGGGGCTTTAGATACGCAGTATTTT.

The V call is TRBV5-5, the J call TRBJ2-1; D is unclear. Germline V gene lookup returns CDR1 SGHKS and CDR2 YYEKEE (reference sequence). Trimming stripped 0 bases from V and 8 bases from J, with 21 bases between. There are 17 residues in the CDR3. CDR3 protein: CASSLGSWVVGRDEQFF. The DNA for the CDR3 is TGTGCCAGCAGCTTGGGGAGTTGGGTGGTTGGCCGGGATGAGCAGTTCTTC. Combining the CDR3 with reference TRBV5-5 and TRBJ2-1 gives the whole variable domain DAGVTQSPTHLIKTRGQQVTLRCSPISGHKSVSWYQQVLGQGPQFIFQYYEKEERGRGNFPDRFSARQFPNYSSELNVNALLLGDSALYLCASSLGSWVVGRDEQFFGPGTRLTVL.

This clone has only one observation. V and J are TRBV7-9 and TRBJ2-7; 9 bases are a match to TRBD1. V shed 6 bases, J shed 7 bases, and the junction held 10 bases outside the gene matches. CDR1 and CDR2 from the germline V gene are SEHNR and FQNEAQ (reference sequence). The CDR3 loop spans 14 amino acids. The CDR3 nucleotides are TGTGCCAGCAGGGACCCGGACAGGGGTTATGAGCAGTACTTC. Translated: CASRDPDRGYEQYF.

The chain combines TRBV5-1 with TRBJ1-2; D might be TRBD1 (6 bases). Germline-derived CDR1 and CDR2 are SGHRS and YFSETQ. The length of the CDR3 is 14 residues. The V gene lost 5 bases and the J gene lost 1 base, with 12 bases spanning the gap. The CDR3, as DNA: TGCGCCAGCAGACTTTCGGACAGTAACTATGGCTACACCTTC. The encoded protein is CASRLSDSNYGYTF.

This chain joins TRBV7-8 and TRBJ2-7, with a tentative D call TRBD1 (5 bases). Trimming removed 5 bases from V and 2 bases from J, with 10 bases in between. In germline, CDR1 is SGHVS, CDR2 FQNEAQ. CDR3 length: 13 amino acids. DNA of the CDR3: TGTGCCAGCAGCAACAGGTTCGCCTACGAGCAGTACTTC. Its protein product is CASSNRFAYEQYF.

J is TRBJ2-6 and V is TRBV5-1; unclear D gene. The CDR3 is 15 residues long. Germline CDR1 and CDR2: SGHRS and YFSETQ. The V end was cut by 3 bases, the J end by 1 base, with 8 bases between. CDR3 in DNA: TGCGCCAGCAGCTCACCCCGGTCTGGGGCCAACGTCCTGACTTTC. Its protein product is CASSSPRSGANVLTF.

The chain recombines TRBV5-4 with TRBJ2-6; D remains unclear. The germline CDR1 and CDR2 sequences are SGHNT and YYREEE (reference sequence). With 0 bases removed from V and 0 bases from J, the gap between germline ends came to 7 bases. The CDR3 length is 16 residues. The CDR3 reads CASSLDSISGANVLTF. Here the CDR3 DNA reads TGTGCCAGCAGCTTGGACAGTATCTCTGGGGCCAACGTCCTGACTTTC.

The chain couples TRBV6-5 to TRBJ2-2; TRBD2 matches at 8 bases. Germline values: CDR1 MNHEY, CDR2 SVGAGI. The CDR3 is made up of 15 amino acids. The trim removed 7 bases at V and 2 bases at J, leaving 6 bases unmatched. CDR3: CASTAGAANTGELFF. In DNA form, the CDR3 reads TGTGCCAGCACAGCGGGAGCCGCAAACACCGGGGAGCTGTTTTTT.

The J gene is TRBJ1-5, the V gene TRBV14; D is uncertain. Trimming stripped 5 bases from V and 3 bases from J, with 14 bases between. The CDR3 contains 15 residues. Germline lookup yields CDR1 SGHDN and CDR2 FVKESK. For the CDR3, the DNA is TGTGCCAGCAGCAGAAAGTACCACAACAATCAGCCCCAGCATTTT. Its protein is CASSRKYHNNQPQHF.